This T cell receptor beta chain was sequenced for a study of cytomegalovirus exposure and HLA in healthy donors. Study-level information: From donors who were HLA-typed, an early data release held around 85 million unique TCRs.

The study's findings and limits: Accurate prediction of HLA-A and HLA-B alleles (for most subjects) was reportedly achieved from TCR beta sequences. One later analysis reportedly identified an Asian-associated ancestry cluster that showed fewer N-insertions than the approximately 710-donor mean.

As to this clone: The antigen is undetermined.

The CDR3 loop spans 16 amino acids. Germline CDR1 reads SEHNR; CDR2 reads FQNEAQ (reference sequence). V dropped 1 base and J dropped 1; count of bases not matched to a gene: 0. The PCR employed 60 Vbeta primers together with 13 Jbeta primers. In the study's own analysis: It was a later analysis that counted tens of millions of unique TCR beta chains, of which about 10 million were shared. Method: immunoSEQ multiplex PCR; TCRdb's copy keeps in-frame clones and lacks some. Clone size and V and J calls were adopted from that table, with D and trimming inferred from the DNA. Of around 49,000 clones listed, 60% to 85% are singletons.

The chain recombines TRBV7-9 with TRBJ2-6, with 8 bases that match TRBD1. This clonotype was sampled from a man in his thirties or forties in good health and CMV-seropositive. What was sequenced was PBMCs. The CDR3 sequence is CASSLGQGSGANVLTF. The CDR3 region has the DNA TGTGCCAGCAGCTTAGGACAGGGGTCTGGGGCCAACGTCCTGACTTTC.